This T cell receptor beta chain comes out of a study of T cells in Graves' hyperthyroidism and ophthalmopathy. Germline values: CDR1 LGHDT, CDR2 YNNKEL (reference sequence). The CDR3 loop spans 14 amino acids. V lost 3 bases and J 1 base, leaving 9 bases between the germline ends. This clonotype showed up many times. Patients aged 18 to 65 with hyperthyroidism were newly diagnosed, with duration under 2 months. The TCR beta CDR3 regions underwent amplification using RNA transcripts as the source. HTBI primers drove first-round RT-PCR of the TCR CDR3. TCRdb independently ran MiXCR on the multiplex PCR reads; one entry per CDR3 protein. The repertoire consists of about 560,000 distinct CDR3 sequences, with approximately 14% occurring once and the leading ten covering around 7.5%.

Sequenced: blood. The rearrangement links TRBV3-1 to TRBJ1-1; D is uncertain. The TCR was taken from a woman aged 30 to 39 with Graves' hyperthyroidism. The CDR3 nucleotides are TGTGCCAGCAGCCATTTTAACCCGAACACTGAAGCTTTCTTT. Its translation: CASSHFNPNTEAFF.